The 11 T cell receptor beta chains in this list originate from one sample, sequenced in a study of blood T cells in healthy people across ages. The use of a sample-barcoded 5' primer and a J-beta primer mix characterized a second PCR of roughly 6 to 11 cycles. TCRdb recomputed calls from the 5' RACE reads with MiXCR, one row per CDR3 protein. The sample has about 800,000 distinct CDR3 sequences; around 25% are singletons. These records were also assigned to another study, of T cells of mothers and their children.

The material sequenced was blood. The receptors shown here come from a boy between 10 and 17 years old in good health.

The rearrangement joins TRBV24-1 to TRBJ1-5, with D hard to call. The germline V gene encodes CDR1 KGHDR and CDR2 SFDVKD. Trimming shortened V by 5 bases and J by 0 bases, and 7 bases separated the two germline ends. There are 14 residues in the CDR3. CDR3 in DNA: TGTGCCACCAGTGGTGCCGGTAGCAATCAGCCCCAGCATTTT. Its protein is CATSGAGSNQPQHF.

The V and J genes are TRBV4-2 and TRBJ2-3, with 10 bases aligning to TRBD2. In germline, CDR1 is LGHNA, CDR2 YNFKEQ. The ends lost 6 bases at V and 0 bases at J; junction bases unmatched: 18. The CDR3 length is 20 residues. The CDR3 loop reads CASRKGTSAWREASTDTQYF. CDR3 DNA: TGTGCCAGCAGGAAAGGGACTAGCGCTTGGAGAGAGGCTAGCACAGATACGCAGTATTTT.

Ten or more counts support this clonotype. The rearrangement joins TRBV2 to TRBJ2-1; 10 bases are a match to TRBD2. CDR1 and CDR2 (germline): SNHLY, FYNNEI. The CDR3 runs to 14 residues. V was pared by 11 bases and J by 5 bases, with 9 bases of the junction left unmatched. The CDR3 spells CAARSGGAHNEQFF. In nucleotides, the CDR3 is TGTGCCGCCCGAAGCGGGGGGGCGCACAATGAGCAGTTCTTC.

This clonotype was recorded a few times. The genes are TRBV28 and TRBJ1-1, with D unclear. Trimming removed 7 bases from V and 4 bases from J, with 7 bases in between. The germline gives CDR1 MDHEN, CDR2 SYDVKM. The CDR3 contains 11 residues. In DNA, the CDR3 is TGTGCCAGCACCGGGGTCACTGAAGCTTTCTTT. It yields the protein CASTGVTEAFF.

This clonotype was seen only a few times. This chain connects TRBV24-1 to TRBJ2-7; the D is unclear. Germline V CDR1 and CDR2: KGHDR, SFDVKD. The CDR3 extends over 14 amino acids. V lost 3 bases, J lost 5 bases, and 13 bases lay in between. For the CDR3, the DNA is TGTGCCACCAGTGATCCAGGCCTCTCGGACGAGCAGTACTTC. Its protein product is CATSDPGLSDEQYF.

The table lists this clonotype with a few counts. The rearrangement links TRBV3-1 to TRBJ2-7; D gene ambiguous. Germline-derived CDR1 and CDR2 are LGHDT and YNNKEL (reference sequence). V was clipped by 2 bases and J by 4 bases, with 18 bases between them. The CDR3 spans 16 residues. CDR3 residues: CASSQFRNSRAYEQYF. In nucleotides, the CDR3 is TGTGCCAGCAGCCAATTTCGAAACAGCCGCGCTTACGAGCAGTACTTC.

The CDR3 reads CASSPRGGASQDTQYF. Here the CDR3 DNA reads TGTGCCAGCAGCCCCCGGGGAGGGGCATCTCAAGATACGCAGTATTTT. This chain joins TRBV5-5 and TRBJ2-3, with 7 bases lining up with TRBD2. The germline V gene has CDR1 SGHKS and CDR2 YYEKEE (reference sequence). The CDR3 is made up of 16 amino acids. V dropped 4 bases and J dropped 5; count of bases not matched to a gene: 13.

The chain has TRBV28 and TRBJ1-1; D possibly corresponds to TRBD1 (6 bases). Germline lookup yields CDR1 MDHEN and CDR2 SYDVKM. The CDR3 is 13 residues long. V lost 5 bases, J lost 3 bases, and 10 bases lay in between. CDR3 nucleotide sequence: TGTGCCAGCAGTCAGGGGAGTGACACTGAAGCTTTCTTT. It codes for CASSQGSDTEAFF.

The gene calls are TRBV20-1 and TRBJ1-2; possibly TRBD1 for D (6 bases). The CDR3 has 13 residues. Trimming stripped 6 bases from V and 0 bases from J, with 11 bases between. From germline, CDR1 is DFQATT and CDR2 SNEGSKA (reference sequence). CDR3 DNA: TGCAGTGCCGGGGACACGACTAACTATGGCTACACCTTC. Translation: CSAGDTTNYGYTF.

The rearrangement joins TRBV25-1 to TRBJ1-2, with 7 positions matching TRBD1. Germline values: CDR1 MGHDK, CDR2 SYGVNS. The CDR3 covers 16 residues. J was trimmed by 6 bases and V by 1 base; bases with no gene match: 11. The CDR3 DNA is TGTGCCAGCAGTGAATCCCAGGGGGACCCGTCCAATGGCTACACCTTC. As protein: CASSESQGDPSNGYTF.

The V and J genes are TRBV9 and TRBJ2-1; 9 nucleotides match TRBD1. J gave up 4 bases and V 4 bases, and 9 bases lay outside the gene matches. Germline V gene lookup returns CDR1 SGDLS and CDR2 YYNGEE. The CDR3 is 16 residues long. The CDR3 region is CASSPRRDRDYNEQFF. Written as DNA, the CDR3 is TGTGCCAGCAGCCCCCGCCGGGACAGGGATTACAATGAGCAGTTCTTC.